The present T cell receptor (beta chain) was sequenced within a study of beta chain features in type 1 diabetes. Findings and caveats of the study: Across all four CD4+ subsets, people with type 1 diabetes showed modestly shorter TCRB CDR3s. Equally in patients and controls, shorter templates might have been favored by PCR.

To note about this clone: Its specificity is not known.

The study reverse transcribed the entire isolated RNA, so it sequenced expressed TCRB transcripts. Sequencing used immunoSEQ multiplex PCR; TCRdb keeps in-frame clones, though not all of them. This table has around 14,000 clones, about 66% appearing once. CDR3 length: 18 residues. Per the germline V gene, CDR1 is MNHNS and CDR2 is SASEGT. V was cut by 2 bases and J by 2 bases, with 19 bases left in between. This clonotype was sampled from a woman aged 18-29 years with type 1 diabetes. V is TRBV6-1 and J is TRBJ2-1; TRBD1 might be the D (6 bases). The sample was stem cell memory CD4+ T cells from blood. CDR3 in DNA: TGTGCCAGCAGTGAAAGCGTACCGGGCCCAGGGGCCTACAATGAGCAGTTCTTC. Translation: CASSESVPGPGAYNEQFF.